This is a list of T cell receptor beta chains from one sample in a study of Ad26.COV2.S vaccination and SARS-CoV-2 variants. Generated by immunoSEQ multiplex PCR, the TCRdb table keeps only in-frame clones and is missing some. This sample has fewer than 400,000 clones, with about nine tenths found just once. The specimen comprised peripheral blood, sampled in a trial of Ad26.COV2.S vaccine versus placebo. The receptor set was obtained from a person between 18 and 65 years old who received the Ad26.COV2.S COVID-19 vaccine or a placebo. Both conserved end residues are part of each CDR3. The D gene is left open where the match is weak. Where a row states a size, it is once, few, many or the class of an expanded clone; other rows omit it.

>TRBV5-1|NA|TRBJ2-3|21|TRBD1
CASSTSGTGGRVGPSTDTQYF
TGCGCCAGCAGCACCTCCGGGACAGGGGGCCGAGTGGGCCCTAGCACAGATACGCAGTATTTT
>TRBV7-9|NA|TRBJ1-1|15|TRBD1
CASSADRGLNTEAFF
TGTGCCAGCAGCGCAGACAGGGGGCTGAACACTGAAGCTTTCTTT
>TRBV6-5|NA|TRBJ2-7|15|TRBD1
CASSSPGTGSYEQYF
TGTGCCAGCAGTTCTCCCGGGACAGGGTCCTACGAGCAGTACTTC
>TRBV21-1|few|TRBJ1-6|15|NA
CASSRGTDLNSPLHF
TGTGCCAGCAGCCGAGGGACAGATTTGAATTCACCCCTCCACTTT
>TRBV7-9|NA|TRBJ2-3|15|TRBD2
CASSLAGAATDTQYF
TGTGCCAGCAGCTTGGCGGGAGCCGCGACAGATACGCAGTATTTT
>TRBV6-5|few|TRBJ2-7|14|TRBD2
CASSRLAGNYEQYF
TGTGCCAGCAGCAGACTAGCGGGAAACTACGAGCAGTACTTC
>TRBV2|NA|TRBJ2-1|9|NA
CASRNEQFF
TGTGCCAGCAGGAATGAGCAGTTCTTC
>TRBV15|NA|TRBJ1-6|13|NA
CATSRDEGRPLHF
TGTGCCACCAGCAGAGATGAGGGAAGACCCCTCCACTTT
>TRBV15|NA|TRBJ1-2|14|TRBD1
CATSMADRVGGYTF
TGTGCCACCAGCATGGCGGACAGGGTTGGCGGCTACACCTTC
>TRBV5-6|NA|TRBJ1-5|16|NA
CASSLFGPGGDQPQHF
TGTGCCAGCAGCTTATTTGGTCCTGGGGGAGATCAGCCCCAGCATTTT
>TRBV20-1|NA|TRBJ1-1|11|NA
CSASVGSEAFF
TGCAGTGCTTCTGTCGGCTCCGAAGCTTTCTTT
>TRBV7-9|NA|TRBJ2-1|16|NA
CASSSLRASLLNEQFF
TGTGCCAGCAGCTCCCTCAGGGCCTCACTATTAAATGAGCAGTTCTTC
>TRBV18|NA|TRBJ2-5|15|NA
CASSPLTVASETQYF
TGTGCCAGCTCACCGTTGACAGTGGCCTCGGAGACCCAGTACTTC
>TRBV4-1|NA|TRBJ1-5|15|NA
CASSLRRDSNQPQHF
TGCGCCAGCAGCCTCAGACGGGATAGCAATCAGCCCCAGCATTTT
>TRBV12-3/TRBV12-4|NA|TRBJ2-1|13|NA
CASSLNRWNEQFF
TGTGCCAGCAGCCTAAACAGGTGGAATGAGCAGTTCTTC
>TRBV4-1|NA|TRBJ2-7|15|NA
CASSQGGESSYEQYF
TGCGCCAGCAGCCAAGGTGGGGAAAGCTCCTACGAGCAGTACTTC
>TRBV4-1|NA|TRBJ1-2|17|TRBD1
CASSQDLGQGAWLGYTF
TGCGCCAGCAGCCAAGATCTGGGACAGGGGGCTTGGTTGGGCTACACCTTC
>TRBV11-1|NA|TRBJ2-5|14|NA
CASSLYPGPETQYF
TGTGCCAGCAGCTTATATCCAGGGCCGGAGACCCAGTACTTC
>TRBV7-8|NA|TRBJ2-3|18|NA
CASSPFGGAKVPPDTQYF
TGTGCCAGCAGCCCCTTCGGAGGGGCTAAGGTCCCTCCAGATACGCAGTATTTT
>TRBV6-2/TRBV6-3|NA|TRBJ2-2|12|NA
CASSSSTGELFF
TGTGCCAGCAGTTCGTCCACCGGGGAGCTGTTTTTT
>TRBV4-2|NA|TRBJ1-1|13|NA
CASTPDRTAEAFF
TGTGCCAGCACCCCCGACCGGACGGCTGAAGCTTTCTTT
>TRBV28|few|TRBJ2-7|17|TRBD2
CASTHRLAVRTKYEQYF
TGTGCCAGCACCCACCGACTAGCAGTAAGGACTAAATACGAGCAGTACTTC
>TRBV11-1|NA|TRBJ2-3|12|NA
CASSLSTDTQYF
TGTGCCAGCAGCTTATCCACAGATACGCAGTATTTT
>TRBV30|NA|TRBJ2-1|12|NA
CACRDNYNEQFF
TGTGCCTGTCGGGACAATTACAATGAGCAGTTCTTC
>TRBV7-9|NA|TRBJ1-1|13|TRBD1
CASTRGMNTEAFF
TGTGCCAGCACCAGGGGGATGAACACTGAAGCTTTCTTT
>TRBV7-2|NA|TRBJ2-3|16|TRBD1
CASSSLGTGGADTQYF
TGTGCCAGCAGCTCCCTAGGGACAGGGGGCGCAGATACGCAGTATTTT
>TRBV5-1|NA|TRBJ2-2|12|NA
CASSVNTGELFF
TGCGCCAGCAGCGTGAACACCGGGGAGCTGTTTTTT
>TRBV19|NA|TRBJ1-1|14|NA
CASGGGRMNTEAFF
TGTGCCAGTGGCGGGGGCAGAATGAACACTGAAGCTTTCTTT
>TRBV27|NA|TRBJ2-7|15|TRBD1
CASSAPGQGAYEQYF
TGTGCCAGCAGTGCCCCGGGACAGGGGGCTTACGAGCAGTACTTC
>TRBV7-8|NA|TRBJ2-3|14|NA
CASSPTGQGDTQYF
TGTGCCAGCAGCCCCACCGGCCAGGGGGATACGCAGTATTTT
>TRBV25-1|NA|TRBJ1-4|17|NA
CASSDGGGVATNEKLFF
TGTGCCAGCAGTGATGGTGGAGGCGTTGCAACTAATGAAAAACTGTTTTTT
>TRBV5-1|once|TRBJ2-5|14|NA
CASSRNRLGETQYF
TGCGCCAGCAGCCGTAACAGGTTGGGAGAGACCCAGTACTTC
>TRBV18|NA|TRBJ2-4|14|NA
CASSPSSFGDIQYF
TGTGCCAGCTCGCCGAGTTCATTTGGGGACATTCAGTACTTC
>TRBV24-1|NA|TRBJ2-7|15|NA
CATSDPGVGVYEQYF
TGTGCCACCAGTGACCCCGGGGTTGGGGTTTACGAGCAGTACTTC
>TRBV5-1|NA|TRBJ2-1|16|TRBD2
CASSLQGTSPYNEQFF
TGCGCCAGCAGCTTGCAAGGGACTAGCCCCTACAATGAGCAGTTCTTC
>TRBV6-1|NA|TRBJ2-7|14|NA
CASSEPGTTYEQYF
TGTGCCAGCAGTGAACCCGGGACAACCTACGAGCAGTACTTC
>TRBV28|NA|TRBJ2-7|14|NA
CASSSLAISYEQYF
TGTGCCAGCAGTTCCCTAGCGATCTCCTACGAGCAGTACTTC
>TRBV27|NA|TRBJ2-5|15|TRBD2
CASSPLTSGQETQYF
TGTGCCAGCAGTCCTTTAACTAGCGGACAAGAGACCCAGTACTTC
>TRBV3-1/TRBV3-2|NA|TRBJ1-2|14|NA
CASSQDPLIYGYTF
TGTGCCAGCAGCCAAGATCCACTGATCTATGGCTACACCTTC
>TRBV18|NA|TRBJ2-7|21|NA
CASSPPGLREIFCTRCYEQYF
TGTGCCAGCTCACCACCGGGACTCCGGGAGATTTTTTGTACCCGGTGCTACGAGCAGTACTTC
>TRBV19|NA|TRBJ2-5|13|NA
CASSTGYQETQYF
TGTGCCAGTAGTACGGGCTACCAAGAGACCCAGTACTTC
>TRBV7-6|once|TRBJ1-1|13|TRBD1
CASSLDRENEAFF
TGTGCCAGCAGCTTGGACAGGGAAAATGAAGCTTTCTTT
>TRBV4-3|NA|TRBJ1-1|15|NA
CASSQEAGARTEAFF
TGCGCCAGCAGCCAAGAGGCGGGGGCGCGCACTGAAGCTTTCTTT
>TRBV2|NA|TRBJ1-1|15|NA
CASSDSLGLNTEAFF
TGTGCCAGCAGTGATAGCCTGGGACTGAACACTGAAGCTTTCTTT
>TRBV27|NA|TRBJ1-1|13|NA
CASSFEVGLEAFF
TGTGCCAGCAGTTTCGAGGTTGGCCTTGAAGCTTTCTTT